The rows below give T cell receptor beta chains drawn from one sample of a study of blood T cell repertoires in COVID-19. Some clones are missing from TCRdb's copy, which holds only in-frame ones; the method was immunoSEQ multiplex PCR. Seen here are 300,000 to 350,000 clones, approximately 91% observed once, and the top ten hold just over 1%. The material sequenced was PBMCs or T cells enriched from blood (not recorded which). These receptors were obtained from a woman under 40 who had been exposed to COVID-19. The CDR3 runs from the conserved cysteine through the conserved F or W. D genes are given only for firm matches. Clone size, where shown, is once, few, many, or a class for clones that have expanded.

TRBV6-5	.	TRBD1	TRBJ1-2	CASSYFQGAPYGYTF	TGTGCCAGCAGTTACTTCCAGGGGGCTCCTTACGGCTACACCTTC
TRBV7-3	.	.	TRBJ1-1	CASSLSSLNTEAFF	TGTGCCAGCAGCTTAAGTAGCCTGAACACTGAAGCTTTCTTT
TRBV5-5	.	TRBD1	TRBJ2-1	CASSQGTGVNNEQFF	TGTGCCAGCAGCCAGGGGACAGGGGTAAACAATGAGCAGTTCTTC
TRBV28	.	.	TRBJ1-1	CASTPVWFRDEAFF	TGTGCCAGCACCCCAGTTTGGTTCAGGGATGAAGCTTTCTTT
TRBV10-3	.	.	TRBJ1-5	CAISNSNQPQHF	TGTGCCATCTCAAATAGCAATCAGCCCCAGCATTTT
TRBV6-5	once	TRBD2	TRBJ2-7	CASRDASGIYEQYF	TGTGCCAGTCGTGATGCTAGCGGGATTTACGAGCAGTACTTC
TRBV6-5	.	.	TRBJ2-3	CASSYTWTASTDTQYF	TGTGCCAGCAGTTACACCTGGACAGCTAGCACAGATACGCAGTATTTT
TRBV7-3	.	.	TRBJ2-3	CASSLGAGIRTDTQYF	TGTGCCAGCAGCTTAGGAGCGGGTATACGAACAGATACGCAGTATTTT
TRBV20-1	.	.	TRBJ1-2	CSASQGTNYGYTF	TGCAGTGCTAGTCAGGGGACTAACTATGGCTACACCTTC
TRBV3-1/TRBV3-2	.	TRBD2	TRBJ2-3	CASSQQSGGGDTQYF	TGTGCCAGCAGCCAGCAAAGCGGGGGGGGAGATACGCAGTATTTT
TRBV6-1	.	TRBD1	TRBJ2-1	CASSDQQGGDEQFF	TGTGCCAGCAGTGACCAACAGGGGGGCGATGAGCAGTTCTTC